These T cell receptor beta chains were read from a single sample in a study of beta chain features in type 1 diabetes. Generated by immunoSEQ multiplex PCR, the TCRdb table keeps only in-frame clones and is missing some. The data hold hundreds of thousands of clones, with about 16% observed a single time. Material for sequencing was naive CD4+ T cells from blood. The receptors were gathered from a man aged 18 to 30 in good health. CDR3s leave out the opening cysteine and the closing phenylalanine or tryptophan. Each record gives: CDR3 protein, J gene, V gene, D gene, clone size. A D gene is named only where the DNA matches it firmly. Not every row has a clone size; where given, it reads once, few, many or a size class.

ASSTRTGFGELF TRBJ2-2 TRBV9 TRBD1 .
SVDPFLGNTIY TRBJ1-3 TRBV29-1 . .
ASSLGGRAYEQY TRBJ2-7 TRBV7-6 . few
ASSQTIGGGSYNEQF TRBJ2-1 TRBV4-3 TRBD2 .
ASSRPGQGSNIQY TRBJ2-4 TRBV11-2 TRBD1 .
ASSVGTSGEQF TRBJ2-1 TRBV5-1 TRBD2 few
ASSRGGLDTDTQY TRBJ2-3 TRBV4-2 TRBD2 few
ASSSPSREQF TRBJ2-1 TRBV7-2 . few
ASSLRGQREYGYT TRBJ1-2 TRBV4-1 TRBD1 few
ASSLMGTDTQY TRBJ2-3 TRBV7-3 . .
ASSLGSGANTGELF TRBJ2-2 TRBV7-2 . few
ASSIGTEETQY TRBJ2-5 TRBV18 TRBD1 once
AWLPGLARLDTQY TRBJ2-3 TRBV30 TRBD2 few
ASSEPSPIRSGNTIY TRBJ1-3 TRBV10-2 . .
ASRITGVSGETQY TRBJ2-5 TRBV6-1 TRBD1 .
ASSQRGDRVPGELF TRBJ2-2 TRBV4-2 TRBD1 few
ASSQSPQRPYEQY TRBJ2-7 TRBV4-3 . .
ASGLFSGRAGNEQF TRBJ2-1 TRBV12-5 TRBD2 .
ASRFFGKTYEQY TRBJ2-7 TRBV2 . few
ASSHLASNPNQPQH TRBJ1-5 TRBV14 . .
ASSSTASPLH TRBJ1-6 TRBV27 . .
ASSVTGYEQY TRBJ2-7 TRBV7-8 . once
ATSIPAGGTDTQY TRBJ2-3 TRBV15 TRBD2 .
ASRDRDSGANVLT TRBJ2-6 TRBV14 TRBD1 many
ASSQQQGEKDNEQF TRBJ2-1 TRBV16 TRBD1 .
ASSDLGSGGYT TRBJ1-2 TRBV2 . .
AISDGTGGGYEQY TRBJ2-7 TRBV10-3 TRBD1 few
ASAKPGQGHYSTDTQY TRBJ2-3 TRBV25-1 TRBD1 .
ASSLGRDRGQPQH TRBJ1-5 TRBV27 TRBD1 .
ASSLSGLASTDTQY TRBJ2-3 TRBV7-2 TRBD2 few
ASRHGQGGQPQH TRBJ1-5 TRBV6-6 TRBD1 .
ASSRLAVSSYEQY TRBJ2-7 TRBV27 TRBD2 .
ASSGRQGYNSPLH TRBJ1-6 TRBV6-1 TRBD1 few
ATSRSVLGSYEQY TRBJ2-7 TRBV15 . .
ASSQSPGQGRETQY TRBJ2-5 TRBV4-3 TRBD1 few
ASSVALAGGDDEQF TRBJ2-1 TRBV9 TRBD2 .
ASRFPGITGTDTQY TRBJ2-3 TRBV6-6 . .
ASSLKTSGRGEQF TRBJ2-1 TRBV5-1 TRBD2 few
ASPGNGATSYEQY TRBJ2-7 TRBV28 . few
ASSYPGQQETQY TRBJ2-5 TRBV6-6 . .
ASSSVYYKPQETQY TRBJ2-5 TRBV28 . few
ASSLSAQGYEQY TRBJ2-7 TRBV7-2 . few
ASRPLSGSGELF TRBJ2-2 TRBV14 . few